Detailed here is one TCR beta chain. From each donor, at least one pre-ART PBMC sample and at least two post-ART PBMC samples were obtained. Only United States sites treated participants with HIV. Survey level was the resolution at which the v3.0 immunoSEQ assay ran. Sequencing was performed with immunoSEQ multiplex PCR; in TCRdb, only in-frame clones are kept and a portion is missing. The repertoire holds more than 20,000 clones, 95% seen once, with 2% to 2.5% in the top ten. These data come from a study of long-term antiretroviral therapy in people with HIV. The V gene's germline CDR1 is LGHNA and CDR2 YSLEER. The CDR3 extends over 15 amino acids. V shed 3 bases and J 8 bases; nucleotides not matched to a gene: 4.

V usage is TRBV4-3 and J usage is TRBJ1-4, with 12 bases matching TRBD1. The sequenced sample was unsorted PBMCs, obtained about 4.7 years after starting antiretroviral therapy. The source of this sequence is a woman aged 45-65 years with HIV. The CDR3 DNA sequence: TGCGCCAGCAGCCAGGACGGGACAGGGGGCGAAAAACTGTTTTTT. Translation gives CASSQDGTGGEKLFF.